This T cell receptor (beta chain) was sequenced for a study of OX40 agonist ivuxolimab in advanced cancers. About the study: Three patients responded partially, comprising one with hepatocellular carcinoma and two with cutaneous melanoma. Study-level points and caveats: Normalized expansion of T-cell clones was also low for some nonresponders.

A note on this clone: Its specificity is not known.

Profiled with immunoSEQ multiplex PCR; TCRdb holds only in-frame clones, not every one. The sample yields some 50,000 clones, 60% to 80% seen once. The sequence came from an adult with an advanced solid tumor such as melanoma, head and neck, liver or kidney cancer. Sequenced material: CD4+ or CD8+ T cells sorted from blood, taken in a trial of the OX40 agonist ivuxolimab.

The CDR3 spells CASSYSDSLTIDGYTF. CDR3 in DNA: TGTGCCAGCAGTTACTCCGACAGCCTAACAATCGATGGCTACACCTTC. This chain connects TRBV6-5 to TRBJ1-2; TRBD1 might be the D (5 bases). CDR1 is MNHEY, CDR2 SVGAGI, per germline. V lost 0 bases to trimming and J lost 6 bases, with 17 bases between them. The CDR3 runs to 16 residues.